The 10 T cell receptor beta chains below were found in one sample sequenced in a study of CD8+ T cells in alopecia areata. Treatment noted: oral pan-JAK inhibitor, 5-10 mg twice daily. Sequencing used cDNA as its template, made by extracting RNA and reverse transcribing it. TCRdb's table, derived via immunoSEQ multiplex PCR, lists solely in-frame clones and lacks some. The data show 200,000 to 250,000 clones, roughly two fifths seen once. The sample was CD4+ T cells sorted from blood, taken around week 34, from a patient treated with tofacitinib. The source is a human donor with alopecia areata.

This rearrangement joins TRBV19 to TRBJ2-1; D may correspond to TRBD1 or TRBD2 (5 bases each). Trimming shortened V by 4 bases and J by 4 bases, and 11 bases separated the two germline ends. This CDR3 spans 14 amino acids. The germline CDR1 and CDR2 sequences are LNHDA and SQIVND (reference sequence). The CDR3 is CASSTGTEYNEQFF. The CDR3 DNA reads TGTGCCAGTAGTACCGGGACGGAGTACAATGAGCAGTTCTTC.

For this clone: A clone one base away is much larger, so this may be a read error. The chain recombines TRBV5-1 with TRBJ2-4; D call uncertain. The CDR3 consists of 16 residues. The V gene's germline CDR1 is SGHRS and CDR2 YFSETQ. With 0 bases removed from V and 8 bases from J, the gap between germline ends came to 18 bases. The CDR3 loop reads CASSLALSRRGDIQYF. CDR3 DNA sequence: TGCGCCAGCAGCTTGGCCCTTAGTCGTAGAGGAGACATTCAGTACTTC.

CDR3 DNA sequence: TGCGCCAGCAGCTTGGTGCAGGTCTCCGGGGAGCTGTTTTTT. Translating gives CASSLVQVSGELFF. The J gene is TRBJ2-2, the V gene TRBV5-1, with D unclear. Trimming took 0 bases from V and 6 from J, leaving 9 bases between them. Germline V gives CDR1 SGHRS, CDR2 YFSETQ. The CDR3 extends over 14 amino acids.

This chain joins TRBV7-9 and TRBJ2-7, with no clear D. Trimming pared 1 base from V and 2 bases from J, leaving 6 bases between. This CDR3 is 13 amino acids long. CDR1 is SEHNR, CDR2 FQNEAQ, per germline (reference sequence). Here the CDR3 reads CASSLDRTYEQYF. CDR3 sequence (DNA): TGTGCCAGCAGCTTAGACCGTACCTACGAGCAGTACTTC.

This clone was recorded at least ten times. The V gene is TRBV14, the J gene TRBJ2-3; TRBD2 matches 9 bases. CDR1 and CDR2 from the germline V gene are SGHDN and FVKESK. The CDR3 is made up of 18 amino acids. V lost 6 bases to trimming and J lost 2 bases; unmatched junction nucleotides: 15. For the CDR3, the DNA is TGTGCCAGCAGACCAATAGCGGGAGTCACGGAATTCACAGATACGCAGTATTTT. As protein: CASRPIAGVTEFTDTQYF.

This clone was counted only a few times. In nucleotides, the CDR3 is TGTGCCGTACGATCGATGAACACCGGGGAGCTGTTTTTT. It specifies CAVRSMNTGELFF. This chain connects TRBV19 to TRBJ2-2; D remains ambiguous. The CDR3 is 13 amino acids. Per germline, CDR1 LNHDA and CDR2 SQIVND (reference sequence). The V end was cut by 11 bases, the J end by 1 base, with 11 bases between.

The chain combines TRBV29-1 with TRBJ2-1, with unresolved D. V lost 4 bases and J 0 bases, leaving 13 bases between the germline ends. Germline CDR1 is SQVTM and CDR2 is ANQGSEA. The CDR3 contains 15 residues. CDR3 bases: TGCAGCGTTGTAGAAGCCCCGAGCTCCTACAATGAGCAGTTCTTC. Residues: CSVVEAPSSYNEQFF.

The rearrangement uses TRBV4-1 and TRBJ2-1, with 7 bases fitting TRBD2. The length of the CDR3 is 18 residues. Germline V lookup: CDR1 MGHRA, CDR2 YSYEKL. V lost 2 bases, J lost 0 bases, and 10 bases stayed unmatched. The CDR3 DNA reads as TGCGCCAGCAGCCAACCCCTGGGAGGGCCCCGCTCCTACAATGAGCAGTTCTTC. The encoded protein is CASSQPLGGPRSYNEQFF.

This sequence joins TRBV30 and TRBJ2-2; TRBD1 agrees at 9 bases. Germline V gene data show CDR1 as GTSNPN and CDR2 as SVGIG (reference sequence). The CDR3 has 16 residues. V lost 2 bases to trimming and J lost 1 base; unmatched junction nucleotides: 5. The CDR3: CAWSPPGQGNTGELFF. The CDR3 DNA sequence: TGTGCCTGGAGTCCCCCGGGACAGGGGAACACCGGGGAGCTGTTTTTT.

The V gene is TRBV27, the J gene TRBJ1-6; 7 bases fit TRBD1. Trimming cost V 4 bases and J 8 bases; bases outside gene matches: 2. Germline assignment: CDR1 MNHEY and CDR2 SMNVEV (reference sequence). CDR3 length equals 13 residues. In nucleotides, the CDR3 is TGTGCCAGCAGTTCAACAGGGGATTCACCCCTCCACTTT. The encoded protein is CASSSTGDSPLHF.